This T cell receptor (beta chain) stems from a study of T cell clonotyping in hematopoietic cell transplantation (dated by TCRdb to the early 2020s). Background for the entire study: A total of 130 to 150 blood samples were gathered in the study from over 30 consecutive transplant recipients along with their related donors. Recruitment of patients was conducted between late 2015 and January 2017, and follow-up was continued until late 2020 or death. What the work shows at the level of the full study, not this receptor alone: Recipient repertoires showed only a small fraction of overlap with donor repertoires, and over 97% appeared de novo at the given depth. After transplant, TCR diversity in recipients dropped, and pathologically expanded clonotypes increased progressively from day 30 to day 180. The sample size was limited, and CD4 and CD8 repertoire contributions could not be separated because cells were not sorted. Donor and pretransplant recipient Inverse Simpson Index values predicted broader posttransplant TCR repertoire diversity.

CDR1 SEHNR and CDR2 FQNEAQ were looked up in the germline V gene (reference sequence). The CDR3, cysteine through phenylalanine, is 13 amino acids long. The sequence is cut down to CDR3 DNA, 39 bases in frame from base 1. V drops 2 bases and J drops 2 bases, leaving 6 bases in between. Read against the paper, the sample's time point label means: 30 days after allo-HCT. Blood samples were obtained from recipients approximately 28 days before transplant and at days 30, 100 and 180 after transplant. Nuclei Lysis Solution was used to extract genomic DNA from fresh or cryopreserved unfractionated peripheral blood mononuclear cells. The immunoSEQ assay, a bias-controlled multiplex PCR with V- and J-specific primers, was used to amplify TCR beta CDR3 regions from genomic DNA. A proprietary barcode and Illumina adapter sequences were added to the CDR3 amplicons in a second PCR step. An Illumina MiSeq instrument was used to sequence the CDR3 libraries. Per the original workflow: Export and quality control were performed with immunoSEQ Analyzer 3.0, and downstream analyses were performed with R Bioconductor and Immunarch. Only productive rearrangements in the normalized downsampled data set went into calculating the repertoire metrics. Pathologically expanded clonotypes were defined as those larger than 5 templates in the normalized cohort. The Inverse Simpson Index served as the measure of repertoire diversity. The non-normalized data set was used for CMV-specificity analyses so that all clonotypes could be captured. TCRdb obtained this table from immuneACCESS and retained in-frame rearrangements with V and J assigned. These tables miss some clones; where compared with another copy, unresolved V genes account for less than half of the shortfall, and the remainder is unexplained. The V and J calls and the clone size are those of that table, but D and trimming were determined from the DNA. Across this sample there are about 14,000 clones, with 94% seen only once. The leading ten clones occupy 4.5% of the sample.

Worth noting for this clone: Its antigen is not yet known. No qualities accompany the bases; no much larger clone lies one base away.

The sequencing here drew on PBMCs, taken 30 days after allogeneic stem cell transplant. This TCR came from a male patient between 60 and 69 years old who had an allogeneic stem cell transplant from an unrelated donor, so the T cells may come from the graft donor. Some clones in this sample may be carry-over from other donors' samples. The rearranged chain carries TRBV7-9 and TRBJ1-1; the D gene remains uncertain. The nucleotide sequence is TGTGCCAGCAGCTTAAGTCGAAACACTGAAGCTTTCTTT. It specifies CASSLSRNTEAFF.